A single sample is the source of the 4 T cell receptor beta chains below, sequenced in a study of CD8 T cells in ankylosing spondylitis. Using its own MiXCR run on the 5' RACE reads, TCRdb lists one record per CDR3 protein. The sample has a few hundred thousand distinct CDR3 sequences, 18% seen once. Source material: blood, either unsorted or a sorted T cell fraction (not recorded which). The receptor source for this set is a male donor with ankylosing spondylitis or in good health (not recorded which).

This clonotype was picked up a small number of times. The CDR3 spells CSVETAGDYEQYF. In nucleotides, the CDR3 is TGCAGCGTCGAGACCGCGGGGGACTACGAGCAGTACTTC. V is TRBV29-1 and J is TRBJ2-7; TRBD2 matches 7 bases. V shed 6 bases and J 3 bases; nucleotides not matched to a gene: 8. The germline CDR1 and CDR2 sequences are SQVTM and ANQGSEA. This CDR3 has 13 residues.

The CDR3 region has the DNA TGCGCCAGCAGCCAAGAACTAGGGGTCTCCTACGAGCAGTACTTC. Translating gives CASSQELGVSYEQYF. J is TRBJ2-7 and V is TRBV4-1, with D perhaps matching TRBD1 or TRBD2 (5 bases each). The V end lost 0 bases, the J end lost 0 bases, and 9 bases lay between the germline ends. Per germline, CDR1 MGHRA and CDR2 YSYEKL. The CDR3 is 15 amino acids.

The chain links TRBV3-1 to TRBJ2-3; no clear D. Trimming shortened V by 5 bases and J by 0 bases, and 9 bases separated the two germline ends. Germline-derived CDR1 and CDR2 are LGHDT and YNNKEL (reference sequence). This CDR3 spans 14 amino acids. CDR3 in amino acids: CASSSRRSTDTQYF. The CDR3 region has the DNA TGTGCCAGCAGCTCACGACGGAGCACAGATACGCAGTATTTT.

There are a few counts of this clonotype. The V call is TRBV7-9, the J call TRBJ1-5; 7 bases agree with TRBD1. The CDR3 is 15 residues long. Losses at the gene ends were 5 bases for V and 4 bases for J; bases not matched to a gene: 8. Germline V gene lookup returns CDR1 SEHNR and CDR2 FQNEAQ (reference sequence). The CDR3 region is CASSPGTAKNQPQHF. The CDR3 DNA sequence: TGTGCCAGCAGCCCGGGGACAGCCAAAAATCAGCCCCAGCATTTT.